The rows below give T cell receptor beta chains drawn from one sample of a study of OX40 agonist ivuxolimab in advanced cancers. Profiling relied on immunoSEQ multiplex PCR, and the TCRdb table lists in-frame clones only, not all of them. The repertoire includes some 66,000 clones, approximately 81% of them detected once, and about 0.82% sits in the top ten. Sequenced material: CD4+ or CD8+ T cells sorted from blood, taken in a trial of the OX40 agonist ivuxolimab. The receptor source for this set is an adult with an advanced solid tumor such as melanoma, head and neck, liver or kidney cancer. Both conserved end residues are part of each CDR3. A D gene is named only where the DNA matches it firmly. Size is omitted from some rows. Given values are once, few, many or a class for expanded clones.

CDR3 DNA,CDR3 protein,V gene,clone size,CDR3 length,J gene,D gene
TGTGCCAGCAGCCACCAGGGGGGCCGGAGGATGGAGACCCAGTACTTC,CASSHQGGRRMETQYF,TRBV4-2,few,16,TRBJ2-5,-
TGCGCCAGCAGCTTGGCGGGGGAAGTAGGGACCCAGTACTTC,CASSLAGEVGTQYF,TRBV5-1,-,14,TRBJ2-5,-
TGTGCCAGCCTCGGGACTAGCCGGGAAGGAGATACGCAGTATTTT,CASLGTSREGDTQYF,TRBV28,-,15,TRBJ2-3,TRBD2
TGTGCCAGCAGCGTAACCGGTGGGACTAGCACAGATACGCAGTATTTT,CASSVTGGTSTDTQYF,TRBV9,-,16,TRBJ2-3,-
TGTGCCAGCAGCTTGGTCGACAGCACCCTTGGAGAAGCTTTCTTT,CASSLVDSTLGEAFF,TRBV5-5,-,15,TRBJ1-1,-
TGTGCCAGCAGTGAAATATCGGGGGCTGGGGAGACCCAGTACTTC,CASSEISGAGETQYF,TRBV6-1,once,15,TRBJ2-5,-
TGTGCCAGCAGCTTAGGGGTCCTGAGCACAGATACGCAGTATTTT,CASSLGVLSTDTQYF,TRBV11-2,-,15,TRBJ2-3,-
TGTGCCAGCATTGGAGATGAAACGGTTCGGTATTTT,CASIGDETVRYF,TRBV2,-,12,TRBJ2-3,-
TGTGCCAGCAGCTTAGAATTACACAGGGGGTCCTACGAGCAGTACTTC,CASSLELHRGSYEQYF,TRBV7-9,-,16,TRBJ2-7,TRBD1
TGCGCCAGCGGGACAGGGGGCAGGGTTACTGAAGCTTTCTTT,CASGTGGRVTEAFF,TRBV5-1,-,14,TRBJ1-1,TRBD1
TGTGCCAGCTCACCGGACCTCTATGGCTACACCTTC,CASSPDLYGYTF,TRBV18,-,12,TRBJ1-2,-
TGTGCCACACCATCGGGACGGATCTCCTATGGCTACACCTTC,CATPSGRISYGYTF,TRBV19,-,14,TRBJ1-2,-
TGCGCCAGCAGACCGCAGGCTCATCAGCCCCAGCATTTT,CASRPQAHQPQHF,TRBV10-2,-,13,TRBJ1-5,-
TGTGCCTGGAGTCCCTCGTGGGAATTGGTAAAGCAGTACTTC,CAWSPSWELVKQYF,TRBV30,-,14,TRBJ2-7,-
TGTGCCAGTAGTATAGAGCATTCCGGACGAGCCGAGCAGTACTTC,CASSIEHSGRAEQYF,TRBV19,-,15,TRBJ2-7,-
TGTGCCAGCAGTTTATCGCCCCTAGCGGGAGCTTACAATGAGCAGTTCTTC,CASSLSPLAGAYNEQFF,TRBV27,-,17,TRBJ2-1,TRBD2
TGTGCCAGCAGGCCCACTGTAGTCTATGGCTACACCTTC,CASRPTVVYGYTF,TRBV6-5,-,13,TRBJ1-2,-
TGTGCCAGCCCTTCCTACGAGCAGTACTTC,CASPSYEQYF,TRBV2,-,10,TRBJ2-7,-
TGTGCCAGCATCTCTGCGGGAATGGACAGGGCAAATGAGCAGTTCTTC,CASISAGMDRANEQFF,TRBV27,-,16,TRBJ2-1,TRBD1
TGTGCCAGCAGCGAAGAGAGTAGCGGGGGGGGACAAGAGACCCAGTACTTC,CASSEESSGGGQETQYF,TRBV7-2,-,17,TRBJ2-5,TRBD2
TGTGCCAGCAGCCAACCTCCGGGCAGGTTAGTAGGCACTGAAGCTTTCTTT,CASSQPPGRLVGTEAFF,TRBV7-2,-,17,TRBJ1-1,-
TGTGCCAGCAGTTACCAGACCGAGACCTATGGCTACACCTTC,CASSYQTETYGYTF,TRBV6-6,-,14,TRBJ1-2,-
TGTGCCAGCAGCCCCCCGGGACAGGCTAATGAAAAACTGTTTTTT,CASSPPGQANEKLFF,TRBV2,-,15,TRBJ1-4,TRBD1
TGTGCCAGCAGCTATGGACGGCGGAACACTGAAGCTTTCTTT,CASSYGRRNTEAFF,TRBV11-2,-,14,TRBJ1-1,-
TGTGCCAGCAGCCGAGACAGGGCGGCAAATGAGCAGTTCTTC,CASSRDRAANEQFF,TRBV14,-,14,TRBJ2-1,TRBD1
TGCGCCAGCAGCTTCCCAGGGGAGAAGTATGGCTACACCTTC,CASSFPGEKYGYTF,TRBV5-1,-,14,TRBJ1-2,-
TGTGCCAGCAGCTTGGACAAAGCCTACGAGCAGTACTTC,CASSLDKAYEQYF,TRBV5-4,once,13,TRBJ2-7,-
TGTGCCAGCAGTTACTCTAGGACAGGGGATTCACCCCTCCACTTT,CASSYSRTGDSPLHF,TRBV6-5,once,15,TRBJ1-6,TRBD1
TGTGCCAGCACTCGTAGCGGGAGCGAGACCGGGGAGCTGTTTTTT,CASTRSGSETGELFF,TRBV9,-,15,TRBJ2-2,TRBD2
TGTGCCAGCAGTGAAGCGGCCAGCGGGAGAAATACGCAGTATTTT,CASSEAASGRNTQYF,TRBV6-1,few,15,TRBJ2-3,TRBD2
TGTGCCAGCAGCCCCCACGGCGGGACCCTCGCCAATGAGCAGTTCTTC,CASSPHGGTLANEQFF,TRBV11-3,-,16,TRBJ2-1,-
TGTGCCAGCAGCTTAGGGACAGCGTACCAAGAGACCCAGTACTTC,CASSLGTAYQETQYF,TRBV7-6,-,15,TRBJ2-5,-
TGTGCCAGCAGTTTTGGACAGGGTTGGGGCTACACCTTC,CASSFGQGWGYTF,TRBV27,few,13,TRBJ1-2,TRBD1
TGTGCCAGTAGTGAACAGGACTCTGGAAACACCATATATTTT,CASSEQDSGNTIYF,TRBV19,-,14,TRBJ1-3,-
TGTGCCAGCAGCTCCAGGACAGGGTGGAATTCACCCCTCCACTTT,CASSSRTGWNSPLHF,TRBV7-2,-,15,TRBJ1-6,TRBD1
TGTGCCAGCAGCAACTCAAGGACTAGCGGGTGGAGCTCCTACGAGCAGTACTTC,CASSNSRTSGWSSYEQYF,TRBV16,-,18,TRBJ2-7,TRBD2
TGTGCCGCGGGGAGGGGACAGGGGTTCAACGAGCAGTACTTC,CAAGRGQGFNEQYF,TRBV28,-,14,TRBJ2-7,TRBD1
TGCGCCAGCAGCACCTTGGACAGGGGCAATTCACCCCTCCACTTT,CASSTLDRGNSPLHF,TRBV5-1,-,15,TRBJ1-6,TRBD1
TGTGCCAGCAGCAAACAAGGACAGGGTGGGGAGACCCAGTACTTC,CASSKQGQGGETQYF,TRBV7-9,-,15,TRBJ2-5,TRBD1
TGTGCCAGCAGGCAGGGCATCTACGAGCAGTACTTC,CASRQGIYEQYF,TRBV6-6,few,12,TRBJ2-7,-
TGTGCTAGTGGTTTAGAGGCGAACACTGAAGCTTTCTTT,CASGLEANTEAFF,TRBV12-5,-,13,TRBJ1-1,-